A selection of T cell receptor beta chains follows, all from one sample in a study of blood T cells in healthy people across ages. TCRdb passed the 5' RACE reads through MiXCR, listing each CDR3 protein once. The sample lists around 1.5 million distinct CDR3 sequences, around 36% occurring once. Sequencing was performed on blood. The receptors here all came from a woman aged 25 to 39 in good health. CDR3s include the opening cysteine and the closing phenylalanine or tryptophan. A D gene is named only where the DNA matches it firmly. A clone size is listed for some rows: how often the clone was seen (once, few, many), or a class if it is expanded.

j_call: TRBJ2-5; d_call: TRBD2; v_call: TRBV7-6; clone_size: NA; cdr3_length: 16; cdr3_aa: CASSLAREGRGNEQYF; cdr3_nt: TGTGCCAGCAGCTTAGCTCGGGAGGGCCGGGGCAATGAGCAGTACTTC
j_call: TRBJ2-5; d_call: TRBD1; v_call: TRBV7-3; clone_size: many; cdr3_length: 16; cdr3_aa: CASSLTTDRGQETQYF; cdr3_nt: TGTGCCAGCAGCTTAACCACGGACAGGGGGCAAGAGACCCAGTACTTC
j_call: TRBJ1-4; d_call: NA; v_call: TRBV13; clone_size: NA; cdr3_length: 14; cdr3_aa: CASSLAIEGEKLFF; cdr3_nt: TGTGCCAGCAGCTTAGCCATTGAAGGTGAAAAACTGTTTTTT
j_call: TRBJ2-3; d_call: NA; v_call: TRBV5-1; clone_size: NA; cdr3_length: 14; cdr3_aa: CASSLARVLDMQYF; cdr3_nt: TGCGCCAGCAGCTTGGCTAGGGTTTTAGATATGCAGTATTTT
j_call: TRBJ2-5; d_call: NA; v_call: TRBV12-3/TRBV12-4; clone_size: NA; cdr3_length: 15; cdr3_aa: CASSLVVSHQETQYF; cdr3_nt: TGTGCCAGCAGTTTAGTAGTGTCACATCAAGAGACCCAGTACTTC
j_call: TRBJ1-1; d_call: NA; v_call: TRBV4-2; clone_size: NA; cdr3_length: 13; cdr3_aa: CASSQDSRARAFF; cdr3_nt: TGTGCCAGCAGCCAAGATAGTCGCGCGAGAGCTTTCTTT
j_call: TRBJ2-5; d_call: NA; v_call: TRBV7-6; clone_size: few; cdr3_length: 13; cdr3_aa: CASSFGSRREQYF; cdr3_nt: TGTGCCAGCAGCTTCGGGTCTCGCCGGGAGCAGTACTTC
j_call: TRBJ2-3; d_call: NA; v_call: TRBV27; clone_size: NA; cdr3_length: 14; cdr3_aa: CASAGGRSTDTQYF; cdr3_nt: TGTGCCTCAGCTGGCGGGCGTAGCACAGATACGCAGTATTTT
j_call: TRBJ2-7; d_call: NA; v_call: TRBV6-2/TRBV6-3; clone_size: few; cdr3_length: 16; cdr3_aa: CASTQPASVDRYEQYF; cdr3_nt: TGTGCCAGCACCCAACCGGCTAGCGTCGACCGCTACGAGCAGTACTTC
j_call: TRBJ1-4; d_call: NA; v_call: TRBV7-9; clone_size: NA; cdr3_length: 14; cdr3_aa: CASSFNRAGEKLFF; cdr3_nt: TGTGCCAGCAGCTTTAACAGGGCGGGGGAAAAACTGTTTTTT
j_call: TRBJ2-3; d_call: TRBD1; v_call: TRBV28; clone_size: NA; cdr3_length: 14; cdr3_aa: CASSWGQSRDTQYF; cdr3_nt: TGTGCCAGCAGTTGGGGACAGTCCCGAGATACGCAGTATTTT
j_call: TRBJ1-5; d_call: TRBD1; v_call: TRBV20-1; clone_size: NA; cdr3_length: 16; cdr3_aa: CSARPEGTGANQPQHF; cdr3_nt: TGCAGTGCTAGACCCGAGGGGACAGGGGCCAATCAGCCCCAGCATTTT
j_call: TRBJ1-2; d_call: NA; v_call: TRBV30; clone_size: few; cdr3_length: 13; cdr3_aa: CAWSSDGDYGYTF; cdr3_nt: TGTGCCTGGAGTAGTGACGGGGACTATGGCTACACCTTC
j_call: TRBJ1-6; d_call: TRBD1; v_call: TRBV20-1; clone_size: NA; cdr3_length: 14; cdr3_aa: CSARGQGKDSPLHF; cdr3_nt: TGCAGTGCTAGAGGACAGGGGAAAGATTCACCCCTCCACTTT
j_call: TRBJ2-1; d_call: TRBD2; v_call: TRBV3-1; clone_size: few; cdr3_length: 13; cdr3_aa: CASSQRGGNEQFF; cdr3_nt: TGTGCCAGCAGCCAGCGGGGGGGCAATGAGCAGTTCTTC
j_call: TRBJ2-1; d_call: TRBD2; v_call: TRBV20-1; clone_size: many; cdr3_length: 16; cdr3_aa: CSARDGGGTSYNEQFF; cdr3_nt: TGCAGTGCTAGAGATGGCGGGGGAACCTCCTACAATGAGCAGTTCTTC
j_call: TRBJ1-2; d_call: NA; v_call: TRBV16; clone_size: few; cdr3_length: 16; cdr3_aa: CASSLPVGEINYGYTF; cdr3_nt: TGTGCCAGCAGCCTTCCTGTGGGGGAAATTAACTATGGCTACACCTTC
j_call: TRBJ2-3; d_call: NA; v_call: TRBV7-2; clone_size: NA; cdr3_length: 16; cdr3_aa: CASSPRQFSSTDTQYF; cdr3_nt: TGTGCCAGCAGCCCCAGACAGTTTTCTAGCACAGATACGCAGTATTTT
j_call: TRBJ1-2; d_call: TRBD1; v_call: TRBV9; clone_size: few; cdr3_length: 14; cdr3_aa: CASSAGGAGYGYTF; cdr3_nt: TGTGCCAGCAGTGCAGGGGGCGCGGGCTATGGCTACACCTTC
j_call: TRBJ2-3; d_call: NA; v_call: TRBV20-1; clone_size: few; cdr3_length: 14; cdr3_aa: CSARAQHGTDTQYF; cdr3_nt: TGCAGTGCTAGAGCTCAGCACGGCACAGATACGCAGTATTTT
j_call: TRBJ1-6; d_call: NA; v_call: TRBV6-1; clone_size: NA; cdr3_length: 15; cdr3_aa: CASSASTGENSPLHF; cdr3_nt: TGTGCCAGCAGTGCGTCGACAGGCGAGAACTCACCCCTCCACTTT
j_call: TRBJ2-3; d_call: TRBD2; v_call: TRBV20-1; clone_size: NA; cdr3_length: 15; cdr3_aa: CSASLRLAGTDTQYF; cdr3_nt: TGCAGTGCCTCCCTAAGACTAGCGGGCACAGATACGCAGTATTTT
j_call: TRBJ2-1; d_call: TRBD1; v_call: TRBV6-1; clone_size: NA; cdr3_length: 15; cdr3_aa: CACRPDRGSYNEQFF; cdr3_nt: TGTGCCTGCAGGCCGGACAGGGGGTCCTACAATGAGCAGTTCTTC
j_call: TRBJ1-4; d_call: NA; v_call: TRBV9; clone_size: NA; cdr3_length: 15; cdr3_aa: CANSVGGHLNEKLFF; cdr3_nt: TGTGCCAACAGCGTAGGGGGACATCTTAATGAAAAACTGTTTTTT
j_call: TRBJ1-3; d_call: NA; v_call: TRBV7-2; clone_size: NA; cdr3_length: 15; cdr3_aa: CASSLEGLGGNTIYF; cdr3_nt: TGTGCCAGCAGCTTAGAGGGACTAGGAGGAAACACCATATATTTT
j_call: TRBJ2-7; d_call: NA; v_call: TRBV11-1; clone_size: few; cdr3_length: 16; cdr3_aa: CASSPREGFSYYEQYF; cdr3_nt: TGTGCCAGCAGCCCCCGTGAGGGGTTCTCCTACTACGAGCAGTACTTC
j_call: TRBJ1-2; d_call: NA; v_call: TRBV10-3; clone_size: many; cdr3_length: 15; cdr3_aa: CAISDRGSDSTGYTF; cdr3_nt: TGTGCCATCAGTGACAGGGGTTCGGACAGCACAGGCTACACCTTC
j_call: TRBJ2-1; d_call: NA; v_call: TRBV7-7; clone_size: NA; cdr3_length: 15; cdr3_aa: CASGPYQGLRNEQFF; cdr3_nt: TGTGCCAGCGGACCCTATCAGGGTTTGAGGAATGAGCAGTTCTTC
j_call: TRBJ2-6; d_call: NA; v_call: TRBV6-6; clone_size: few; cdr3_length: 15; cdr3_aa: CASSSESSGANVLTF; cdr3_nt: TGTGCCAGCAGCTCCGAGAGTTCTGGGGCCAACGTCCTGACTTTC
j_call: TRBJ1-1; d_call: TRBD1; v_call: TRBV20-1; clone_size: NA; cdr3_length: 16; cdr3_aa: CSAKSRDRGWDTEAFF; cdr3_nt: TGCAGTGCTAAAAGTCGAGACAGGGGGTGGGACACTGAAGCTTTCTTT
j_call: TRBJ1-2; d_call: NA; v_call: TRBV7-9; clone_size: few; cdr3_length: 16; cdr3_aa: CASSPLNRGESYGYTF; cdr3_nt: TGTGCCAGCAGCCCCCTTAATAGAGGGGAATCCTATGGCTACACCTTC
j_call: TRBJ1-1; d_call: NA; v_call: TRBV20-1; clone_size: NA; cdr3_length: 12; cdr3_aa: CSAREGTPEAFF; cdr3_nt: TGCAGTGCTAGAGAAGGGACCCCTGAAGCTTTCTTT
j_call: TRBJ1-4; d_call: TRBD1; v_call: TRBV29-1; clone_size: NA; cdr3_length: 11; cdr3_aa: CSVRTGEKLFF; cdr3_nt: TGCAGCGTAAGGACAGGAGAAAAACTGTTTTTT
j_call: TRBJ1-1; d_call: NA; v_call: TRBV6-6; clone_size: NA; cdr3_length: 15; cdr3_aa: CASSRQGFGAAEAFF; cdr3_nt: TGTGCCAGCAGTCGTCAGGGTTTCGGGGCCGCTGAAGCTTTCTTT
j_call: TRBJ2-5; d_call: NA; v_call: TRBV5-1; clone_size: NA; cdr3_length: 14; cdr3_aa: CASSFQNFQETQYF; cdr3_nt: TGCGCCAGCAGCTTTCAGAACTTCCAAGAGACCCAGTACTTC
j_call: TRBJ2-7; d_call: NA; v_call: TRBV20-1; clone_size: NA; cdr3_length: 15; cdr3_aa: CSAGSFRVPSYEQYF; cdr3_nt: TGCAGTGCTGGTAGCTTCCGGGTCCCTTCCTACGAGCAGTACTTC
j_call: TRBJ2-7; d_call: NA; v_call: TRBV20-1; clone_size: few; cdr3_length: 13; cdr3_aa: CSAHSGSNNEQYF; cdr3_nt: TGCAGTGCTCATTCCGGCAGCAACAACGAGCAGTACTTC
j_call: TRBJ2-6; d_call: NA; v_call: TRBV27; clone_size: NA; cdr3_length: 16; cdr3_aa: CASSWVGGTGANVLTF; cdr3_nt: TGTGCCAGCAGTTGGGTCGGAGGGACCGGGGCCAACGTCCTGACTTTC
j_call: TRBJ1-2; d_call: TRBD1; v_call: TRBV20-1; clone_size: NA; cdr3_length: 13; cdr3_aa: CSARDSKNYGYTF; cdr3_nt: TGCAGTGCTCGGGACAGCAAAAACTATGGCTACACCTTC
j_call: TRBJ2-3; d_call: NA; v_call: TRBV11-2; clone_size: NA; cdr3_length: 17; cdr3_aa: CASSGQAGGRSTDTQYF; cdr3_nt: TGTGCCAGCAGCGGACAGGCCGGGGGCCGCAGCACAGATACGCAGTATTTT
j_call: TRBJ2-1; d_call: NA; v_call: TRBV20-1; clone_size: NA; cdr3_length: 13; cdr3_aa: CSARESLVGEQFF; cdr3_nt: TGCAGTGCTAGAGAATCGCTAGTCGGGGAGCAGTTCTTC
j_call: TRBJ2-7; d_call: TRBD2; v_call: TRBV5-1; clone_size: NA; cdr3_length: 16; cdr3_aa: CASSLELVGDYNEQYF; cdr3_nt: TGCGCCAGCAGCTTGGAGTTGGTGGGGGACTACAATGAGCAGTACTTC
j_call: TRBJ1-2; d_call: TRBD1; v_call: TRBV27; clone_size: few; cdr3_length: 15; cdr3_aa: CASSLTGTGGYGYTF; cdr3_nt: TGTGCCAGCAGTCTCACCGGGACAGGGGGCTATGGCTACACCTTC
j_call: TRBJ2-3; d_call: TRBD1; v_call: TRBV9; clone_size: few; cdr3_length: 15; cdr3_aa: CASGRQGMGTDTQYF; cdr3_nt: TGTGCCAGCGGGAGACAGGGGATGGGAACAGATACGCAGTATTTT
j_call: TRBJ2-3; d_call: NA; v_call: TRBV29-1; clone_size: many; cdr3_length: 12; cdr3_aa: CSAGRLTDTQYF; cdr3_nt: TGCAGCGCCGGAAGGCTCACAGATACGCAGTATTTT
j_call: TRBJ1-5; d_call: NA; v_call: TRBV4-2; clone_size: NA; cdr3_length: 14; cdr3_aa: CASSRMGGDRPQHF; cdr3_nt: TGTGCCAGCAGCCGTATGGGTGGTGATCGGCCCCAGCATTTT
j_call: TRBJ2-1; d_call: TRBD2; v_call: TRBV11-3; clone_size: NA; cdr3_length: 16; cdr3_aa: CASSSGTSGVDNEQFF; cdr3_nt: TGTGCCAGCAGCTCCGGGACTAGCGGGGTAGACAATGAGCAGTTCTTC
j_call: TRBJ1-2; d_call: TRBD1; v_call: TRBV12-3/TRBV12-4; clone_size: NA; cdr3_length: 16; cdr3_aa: CASSFGPRGESDGYTF; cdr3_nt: TGTGCCAGCAGTTTTGGTCCCAGGGGGGAATCAGATGGCTACACCTTC
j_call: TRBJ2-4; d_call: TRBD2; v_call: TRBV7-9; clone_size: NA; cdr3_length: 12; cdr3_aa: CASSAGGDIQYF; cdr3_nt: TGTGCCAGCAGCGCCGGGGGGGACATTCAGTACTTC
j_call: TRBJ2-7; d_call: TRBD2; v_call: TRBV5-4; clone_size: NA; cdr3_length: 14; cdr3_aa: CASSPGGLVYEQYF; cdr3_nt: TGTGCCAGCAGTCCAGGCGGACTAGTGTACGAGCAGTACTTC
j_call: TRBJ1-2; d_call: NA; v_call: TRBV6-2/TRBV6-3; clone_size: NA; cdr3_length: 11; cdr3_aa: CASSRWDGYTF; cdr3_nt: TGTGCCAGCAGTCGTTGGGATGGCTACACCTTC
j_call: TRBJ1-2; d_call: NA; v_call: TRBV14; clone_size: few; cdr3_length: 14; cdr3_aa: CASSPTFYRDGYTF; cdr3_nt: TGTGCCAGCAGCCCAACCTTTTACAGAGATGGCTACACCTTC
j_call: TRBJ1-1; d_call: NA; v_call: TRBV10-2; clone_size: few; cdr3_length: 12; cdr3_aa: CASSESIGGAFF; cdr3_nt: TGCGCCAGCAGTGAGTCTATAGGTGGAGCTTTCTTT
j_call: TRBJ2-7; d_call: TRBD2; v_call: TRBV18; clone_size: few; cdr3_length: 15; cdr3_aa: CASSPTSGSWDEQYF; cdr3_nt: TGTGCCAGCTCACCAACTAGCGGGTCGTGGGACGAGCAGTACTTC
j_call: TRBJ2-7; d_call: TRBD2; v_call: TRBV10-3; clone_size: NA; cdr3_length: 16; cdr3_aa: CAISPTSGGPSYEQYF; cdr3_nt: TGTGCCATCAGCCCGACTAGCGGGGGGCCTTCCTACGAGCAGTACTTC
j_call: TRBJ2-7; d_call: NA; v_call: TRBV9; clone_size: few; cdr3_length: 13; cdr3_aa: CASSAEDPYEQYF; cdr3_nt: TGTGCCAGCAGCGCCGAGGACCCCTACGAGCAGTACTTC
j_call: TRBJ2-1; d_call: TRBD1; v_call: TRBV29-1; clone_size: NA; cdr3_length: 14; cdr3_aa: CSVGGRTGGDEQFF; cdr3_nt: TGCAGCGTTGGGGGCCGGACAGGGGGCGATGAGCAGTTCTTC
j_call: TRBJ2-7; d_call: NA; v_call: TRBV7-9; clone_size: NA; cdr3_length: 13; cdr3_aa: CATRTESYNEQYF; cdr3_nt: TGTGCCACCAGAACCGAATCCTACAATGAGCAGTACTTC
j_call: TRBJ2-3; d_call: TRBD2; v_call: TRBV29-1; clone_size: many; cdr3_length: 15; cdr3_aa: CSVVPAGGLSDTQYF; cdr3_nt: TGCAGCGTCGTCCCAGCGGGAGGGTTGTCGGATACGCAGTATTTT